Included here is one TCR beta chain sequence, with context. Its antigen is unidentified. 60 Vbeta and 13 Jbeta primers were used in PCR. Assay: immunoSEQ multiplex PCR; the TCRdb copy retains only in-frame clones and omits some. The profile shows about 160,000 clones, around four fifths of them singletons. This sample is part of a study of cytomegalovirus exposure and HLA in healthy donors. About the research overall: Genotyping showed roughly 76% of over 350 donors falling in the Caucasian-associated ancestry cluster. Study conclusions and caveats: Presence/absence analyses assumed roughly uniform sequencing depth across donors, which may not hold. For most subjects, TCR beta sequences were reported to predict HLA-A and HLA-B alleles with accuracy.

Germline CDR1 and CDR2: GTSNPN and SVGIG (reference sequence). This CDR3 region has 13 residues. V dropped 1 base and J dropped 6 bases, with 12 bases sitting between them. The origin of this receptor is a man between 18 and 35 years old in good health and CMV-seronegative. The sequencing sample was made of PBMCs. The rearrangement links TRBV30 to TRBJ1-1, with D uncertain. Here the CDR3 DNA reads TGTGCCTGGAGTGGGCTCGCCACCGCTGAAGCTTTCTTT. Translation gives CAWSGLATAEAFF.